The 8 T cell receptor beta chains below were found in one sample sequenced in a study of shared clonotypes between healthy human individuals (dated by TCRdb to the early 2020s). Library preparation employed the immunoSEQ multiplex PCR assay. Entries here come from immuneACCESS through TCRdb and include only in-frame sequences with V and J called. Some clones fail to appear in such tables; in the studies checked, an unresolved V gene covers under half of the shortfall, and the cause of the remainder is unknown. Present in this sample are 2 million to 2.5 million clones, 85% to 95% of which were seen just once. The ten largest make up 0.3% to 0.4% of the sample. Sample: naive CD4+ T cells from PBMCs. The cell subset or site label corresponds to: CD45RA+ positively selected. Receptor source: a man aged 18 to 30 in good health. Some clones in this sample may be carry-over from other donors' samples.

V and J are TRBV11-2 and TRBJ2-7; 8 bases fit TRBD2. V lost 3 bases and J lost 2; bases outside the gene matches: 6. CDR3 length: 15 amino acids. Germline lookup yields CDR1 SGHAT and CDR2 FQNNGV. The CDR3 loop reads CASSFTTSVTYEQYF. The CDR3 nucleotides read TGTGCCAGCAGCTTTACGACTAGCGTTACCTACGAGCAGTACTTC.

Concerning this clone itself: Additional DNA sequences in this sample encode the identical CDR3. This sequence joins TRBV7-2 and TRBJ2-7, with D uncertain. CDR3 length equals 13 residues. V lost 0 bases and J 0 bases, leaving 3 bases between the germline ends. Germline-derived CDR1 and CDR2 are SGHTA and FQGNSA. The CDR3 loop reads CASSLAGSYEQYF. Written as DNA, the CDR3 is TGTGCCAGCAGCTTAGCAGGCTCCTACGAGCAGTACTTC.

This chain connects TRBV14 to TRBJ2-7; possible D gene TRBD1, 6 bases. The CDR3 is 13 amino acids. V was trimmed by 5 bases and J by 3 bases, leaving 11 bases between them. Germline V lookup: CDR1 SGHDN, CDR2 FVKESK. CDR3 bases: TGTGCCAGCAGCTCAGGGGCAGGCTACGAGCAGTACTTC. Translating it yields CASSSGAGYEQYF. Looking up the rest from reference TRBV14 and TRBJ2-7 gives the full variable domain: EAGVTQFPSHSVIEKGQTVTLRCDPISGHDNLYWYRRVMGKEIKFLLHFVKESKQDESGMPNNRFLAERTGGTYSTLKVQPAELEDSGVYFCASSSGAGYEQYFGPGTRLTVT.

V gene TRBV5-1 combines with J gene TRBJ2-1; D tentatively reads TRBD1 or TRBD2 (5 bases each). Between the trimmed V and J ends, which lost 2 bases and 6 bases, there was a span of 18 bases. Germline lookup yields CDR1 SGHRS and CDR2 YFSETQ. The CDR3 has 16 residues. This CDR3 reads CASSFGGALGGNEQFF. The CDR3 DNA follows: TGCGCCAGCAGCTTCGGTGGGGCTCTTGGAGGCAATGAGCAGTTCTTC.

DNA for the CDR3: TGCGCCAGCAGTCTGACCGGGACAGGGTATGAAAAACTGTTTTTT. This codes for CASSLTGTGYEKLFF. The genes are TRBV4-1 and TRBJ1-4, with 9 bases lining up with TRBD1. The CDR3 covers 15 residues. Unmatched junction bases numbered 8, after V lost 6 bases and J lost 6 bases. Germline V CDR1 and CDR2: MGHRA, YSYEKL.

V usage is TRBV28 and J usage is TRBJ2-7; D remains unclear. The V and J ends lost 7 bases and 1 base respectively, with 17 bases between them. The CDR3 sequence is 15 residues long. Germline V gives CDR1 MDHEN, CDR2 SYDVKM. For the CDR3, the DNA is TGTGCCAGCAACGAAAATGTGGCAGGATCCTACGAGCAGTACTTC. Its translation is CASNENVAGSYEQYF.

The V call is TRBV7-8, the J call TRBJ2-1; D is possibly TRBD2 (5 bases). Trimming cost V 6 bases and J 7 bases, with 13 bases left between them. The CDR3 length is 13 residues. From germline, CDR1 is SGHVS and CDR2 FQNEAQ. In DNA form, the CDR3 reads TGTGCCAGCAGACGGGGTCCGAAAAATGAGCAGTTCTTC. The encoded protein is CASRRGPKNEQFF.

The J gene is TRBJ2-1, the V gene TRBV7-2; no firm D call. Trimming stripped 3 bases from V and 3 bases from J, with 6 bases between. CDR3 length: 13 residues. Germline CDR1 is SGHTA and CDR2 is FQGNSA. As DNA, the CDR3 is TGTGCCAGCAGCTTTAACAGCTACAATGAGCAGTTCTTC. Residues: CASSFNSYNEQFF.